This T cell receptor (beta chain) stems from a study of cytomegalovirus exposure and HLA in healthy donors. Study information: Prior work identified some 120 million unique TCR beta sequences in 150 million to 200 million T cells. Overall study results and limits: Reports described diagnosis of cytomegalovirus status by the classifier as highly specific and sensitive. In terms of immune exposure information, only CMV serostatus was available. Most CMV-associated TCR beta chains appeared HLA-restricted in a later analysis.

Germline CDR1 reads SNHLY; CDR2 reads FYNNEI. The CDR3 contains 14 residues. V lost 10 bases to trimming and J lost 2 bases, with 15 bases between them. 13 Jbeta primers and 60 Vbeta primers were used for the PCR. Data came from immunoSEQ multiplex PCR; TCRdb stores just in-frame clones and leaves some out. The data hold about 90,000 clones, with around 77% observed a single time. Of note for this clone: Its target is not known.

This chain connects TRBV2 to TRBJ1-5, with a possible D match to TRBD1 (6 bases). Sequencing was performed on PBMCs. This TCR was recovered from a boy aged 10-17 years in good health and CMV-seronegative. The CDR3 loop is CATKTTGGNQPQHF. The CDR3 DNA reads TGTGCCACCAAAACGACAGGTGGCAATCAGCCCCAGCATTTT.